The clone carrying this T cell receptor (beta chain) was detected only once. The CDR3 length is 14 residues. CDR1 is LNHNV and CDR2 is YYDKDF in the germline V gene (reference sequence). With 1 base removed from V and 8 bases from J, the gap between germline ends came to 14 bases. Only in-frame clones appear in the TCRdb table, and some are missing; sequencing was by immunoSEQ multiplex PCR. Of fewer than 650,000 clones in the sample, approximately 91% were seen once. The data were taken from a study of blood T cell repertoires in COVID-19. Study as a whole: COVID-19 samples collected from the United States, Italy and Spain covered acute and convalescent phases. In each case, the material was cDNA or gDNA derived from T cells, B-cell-depleted T cells, or PBMCs.

Enrolled during active infection, Seattle patients were then followed longitudinally. Sequences were obtained from peripheral blood. V is TRBV15 and J is TRBJ1-2; D may be TRBD1 (6 bases). The source is a woman aged 50 to 65 with COVID-19, enrolled during active disease. The CDR3 nucleotides are TGTGCCACCAGCAGAGCCAACAGGGAAGTAGGCTACACCTTC. This encodes CATSRANREVGYTF. Filled out from reference TRBV15 and TRBJ1-2, the complete variable domain reads DAMVIQNPRYQVTQFGKPVTLSCSQTLNHNVMYWYQQKSSQAPKLLFHYYDKDFNNEADTPDNFQSRRPNTSFCFLDIRSPGLGDTAMYLCATSRANREVGYTFGSGTRLTVV.